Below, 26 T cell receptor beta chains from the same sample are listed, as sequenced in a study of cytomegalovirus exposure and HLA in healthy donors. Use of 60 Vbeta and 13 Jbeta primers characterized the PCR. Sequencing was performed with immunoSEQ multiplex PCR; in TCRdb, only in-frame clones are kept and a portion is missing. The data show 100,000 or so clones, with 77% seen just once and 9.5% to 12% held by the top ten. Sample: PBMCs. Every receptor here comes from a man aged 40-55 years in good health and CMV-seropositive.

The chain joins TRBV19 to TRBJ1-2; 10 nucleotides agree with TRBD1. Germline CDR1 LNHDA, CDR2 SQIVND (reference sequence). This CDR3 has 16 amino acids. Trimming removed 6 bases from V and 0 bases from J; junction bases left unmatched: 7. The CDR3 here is CASRETGGSANYGYTF. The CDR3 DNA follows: TGTGCCAGTAGGGAGACAGGGGGCTCGGCTAACTATGGCTACACCTTC.

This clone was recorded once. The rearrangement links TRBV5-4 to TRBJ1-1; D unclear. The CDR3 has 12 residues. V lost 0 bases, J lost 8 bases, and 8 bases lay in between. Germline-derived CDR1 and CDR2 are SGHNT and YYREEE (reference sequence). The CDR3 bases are TGTGCCAGCAGCTTGGTAGGCAGGGAAGCTTTCTTT. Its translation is CASSLVGREAFF.

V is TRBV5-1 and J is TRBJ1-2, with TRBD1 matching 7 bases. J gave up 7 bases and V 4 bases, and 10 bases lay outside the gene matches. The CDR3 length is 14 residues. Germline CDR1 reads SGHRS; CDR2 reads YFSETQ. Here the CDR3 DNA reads TGCGCCAGCAGCCACGACAGGGTAGTGGGTGGCTACACCTTC. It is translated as CASSHDRVVGGYTF.

The CDR3 coding sequence is TGTGCCAGCAGCCCCAGAACAGGACCCCTTTATGGCTACACCTTC. This translates into CASSPRTGPLYGYTF. The V call is TRBV21-1, the J call TRBJ1-2; whether TRBD1, the table's D call, matches the DNA was not checked. TRBV21-1 is shown as a pseudogene. This CDR3 region has 15 residues.

In DNA, the CDR3 is TGTGCCAGCAGCTCTAGGACAGGGAGCTACTATGGCTACACCTTC. It is translated as CASSSRTGSYYGYTF. The J gene is TRBJ1-2, the V gene TRBV7-8; 8 bases agree with TRBD1. Germline V lookup: CDR1 SGHVS, CDR2 FQNEAQ. The CDR3 consists of 15 residues. The V and J ends lost 4 bases and 3 bases, in that order; junction bases with no gene match: 7.

The CDR3 loop reads CASSLTGGVGQPQHF. The CDR3, as DNA: TGTGCCAGCAGTTTGACAGGGGGCGTCGGTCAGCCCCAGCATTTT. The chain has TRBV6-5 and TRBJ1-5, with TRBD1 matching 10 bases. V was pared by 4 bases and J by 6 bases, with 6 bases of the junction left unmatched. The germline V gene has CDR1 MNHEY and CDR2 SVGAGI. The CDR3 is 15 amino acids.

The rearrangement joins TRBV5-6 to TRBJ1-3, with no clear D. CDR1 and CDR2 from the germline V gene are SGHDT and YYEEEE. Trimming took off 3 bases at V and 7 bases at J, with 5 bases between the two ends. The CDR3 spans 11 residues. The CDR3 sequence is CASSSRNTIYF. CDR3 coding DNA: TGTGCCAGCAGCTCTCGGAACACCATATATTTT.

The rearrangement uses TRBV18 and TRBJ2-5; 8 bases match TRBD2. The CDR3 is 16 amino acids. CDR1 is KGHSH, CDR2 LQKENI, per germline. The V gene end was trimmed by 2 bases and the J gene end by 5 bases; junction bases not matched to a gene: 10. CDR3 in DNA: TGTGCCAGCTCACCAGGAACCGGGGGGGCCGGGGAGACCCAGTACTTC. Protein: CASSPGTGGAGETQYF.

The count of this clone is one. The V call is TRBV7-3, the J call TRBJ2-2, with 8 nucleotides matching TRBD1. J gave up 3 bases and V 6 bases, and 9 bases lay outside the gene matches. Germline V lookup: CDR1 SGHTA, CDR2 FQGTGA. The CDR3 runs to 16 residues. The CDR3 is CASRRGDRLHTGELFF. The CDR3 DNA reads TGTGCCAGCAGGAGAGGGGACAGGCTGCACACCGGGGAGCTGTTTTTT.

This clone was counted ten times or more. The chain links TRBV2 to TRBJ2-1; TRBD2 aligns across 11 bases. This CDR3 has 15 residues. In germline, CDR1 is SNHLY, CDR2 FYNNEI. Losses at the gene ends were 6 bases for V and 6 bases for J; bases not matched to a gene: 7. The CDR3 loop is CASSLTSGVFNEQFF. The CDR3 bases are TGTGCCAGCAGCCTGACTAGCGGGGTGTTCAATGAGCAGTTCTTC.

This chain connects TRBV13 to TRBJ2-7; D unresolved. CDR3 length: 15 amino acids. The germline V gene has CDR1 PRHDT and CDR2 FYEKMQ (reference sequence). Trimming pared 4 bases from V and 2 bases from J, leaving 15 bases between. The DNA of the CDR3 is TGTGCCAGCAGCTCCTCCCACGGCCAGGCCTACGAGCAGTACTTC. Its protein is CASSSSHGQAYEQYF.

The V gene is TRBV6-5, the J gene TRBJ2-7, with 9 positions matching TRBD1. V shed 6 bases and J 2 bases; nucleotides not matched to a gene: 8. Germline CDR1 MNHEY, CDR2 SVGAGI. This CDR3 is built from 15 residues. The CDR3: CASRPGQGRTYEQYF. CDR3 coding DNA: TGTGCCAGCAGACCTGGACAGGGGCGAACCTACGAGCAGTACTTC.

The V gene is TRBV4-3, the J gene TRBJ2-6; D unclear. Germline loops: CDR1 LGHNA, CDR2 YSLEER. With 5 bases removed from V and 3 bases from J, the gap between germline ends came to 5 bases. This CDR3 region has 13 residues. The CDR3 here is CASSLHGANVLTF. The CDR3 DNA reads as TGCGCCAGCAGCTTACATGGGGCCAACGTCCTGACTTTC.

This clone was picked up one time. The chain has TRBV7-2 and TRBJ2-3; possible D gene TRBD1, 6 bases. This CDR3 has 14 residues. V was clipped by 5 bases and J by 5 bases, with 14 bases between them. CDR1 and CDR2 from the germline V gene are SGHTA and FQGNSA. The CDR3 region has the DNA TGTGCCAGCAGCCGACATACAGGGATAGATACGCAGTATTTT. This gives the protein CASSRHTGIDTQYF.

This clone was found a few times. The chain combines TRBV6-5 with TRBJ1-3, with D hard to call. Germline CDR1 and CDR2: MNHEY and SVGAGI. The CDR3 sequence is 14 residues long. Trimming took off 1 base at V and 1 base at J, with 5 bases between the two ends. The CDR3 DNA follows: TGTGCCAGCAGTTACTTCAGGTCTGGAAACACCATATATTTT. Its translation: CASSYFRSGNTIYF.

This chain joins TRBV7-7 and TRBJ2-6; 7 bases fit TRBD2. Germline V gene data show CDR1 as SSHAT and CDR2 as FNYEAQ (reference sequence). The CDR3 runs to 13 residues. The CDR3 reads CAGGGSGANVLTF. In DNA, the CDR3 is TGTGCTGGGGGGGGCTCTGGGGCCAACGTCCTGACTTTC. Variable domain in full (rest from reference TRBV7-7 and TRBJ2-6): GAGVSQSPRYKVTKRGQDVTLRCDPISSHATLYWYQQALGQGPEFLTYFNYEAQPDKSGLPSDRFSAERPEGSISTLTIQRTEQRDSAMYRCAGGGSGANVLTFGAGSRLTVL.

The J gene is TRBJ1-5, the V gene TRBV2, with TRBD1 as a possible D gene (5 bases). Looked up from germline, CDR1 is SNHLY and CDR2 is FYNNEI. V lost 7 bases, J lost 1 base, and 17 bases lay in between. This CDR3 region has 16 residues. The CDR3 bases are TGTGCCAGCAATCCCGGCGGGGGGATGAGCAATCAGCCCCAGCATTTT. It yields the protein CASNPGGGMSNQPQHF.

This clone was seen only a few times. This CDR3 reads CASSQDGTDYQPQHF. The DNA for the CDR3 is TGCGCCAGCAGCCAAGATGGGACAGATTATCAGCCCCAGCATTTT. The chain employs TRBV4-3 and TRBJ1-5; 7 nucleotides match TRBD1. The CDR3 runs 15 residues. J was trimmed by 5 bases and V by 0 bases; bases with no gene match: 4. In germline, CDR1 is LGHNA, CDR2 YSLEER.

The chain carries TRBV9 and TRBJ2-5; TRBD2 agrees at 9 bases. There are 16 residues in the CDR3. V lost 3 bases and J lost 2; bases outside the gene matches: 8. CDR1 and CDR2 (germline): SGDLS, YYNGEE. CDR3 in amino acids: CASSGPSGGNQETQYF. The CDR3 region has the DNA TGTGCCAGCAGCGGCCCCAGCGGGGGGAATCAAGAGACCCAGTACTTC.

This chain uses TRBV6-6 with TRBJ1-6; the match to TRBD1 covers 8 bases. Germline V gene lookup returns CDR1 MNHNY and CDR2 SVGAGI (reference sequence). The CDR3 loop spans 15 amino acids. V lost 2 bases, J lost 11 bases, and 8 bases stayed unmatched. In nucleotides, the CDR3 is TGTGCCAGCAGTTACCGGGCAGGGGGCGAGGCACCCCTCCACTTT. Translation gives CASSYRAGGEAPLHF.

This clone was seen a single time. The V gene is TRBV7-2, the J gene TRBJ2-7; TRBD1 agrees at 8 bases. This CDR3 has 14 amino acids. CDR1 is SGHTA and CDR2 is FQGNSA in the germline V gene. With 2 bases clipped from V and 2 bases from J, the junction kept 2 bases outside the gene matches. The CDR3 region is CASSLNRGAYEQYF. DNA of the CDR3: TGTGCCAGCAGCTTAAACAGGGGGGCCTACGAGCAGTACTTC.

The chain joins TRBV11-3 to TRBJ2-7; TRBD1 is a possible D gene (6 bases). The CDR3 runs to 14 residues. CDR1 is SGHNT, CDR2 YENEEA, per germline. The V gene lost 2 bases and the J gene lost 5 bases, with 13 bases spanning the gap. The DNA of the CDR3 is TGTGCCAGCAGCTTAAGTGGGGGCGGCGACGAGCAGTACTTC. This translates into CASSLSGGGDEQYF. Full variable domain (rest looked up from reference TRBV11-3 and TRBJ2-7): EAGVVQSPRYKIIEKKQPVAFWCNPISGHNTLYWYLQNLGQGPELLIRYENEEAVDDSQLPKDRFSAERLKGVDSTLKIQPAELGDSAVYLCASSLSGGGDEQYFGPGTRLTVT.

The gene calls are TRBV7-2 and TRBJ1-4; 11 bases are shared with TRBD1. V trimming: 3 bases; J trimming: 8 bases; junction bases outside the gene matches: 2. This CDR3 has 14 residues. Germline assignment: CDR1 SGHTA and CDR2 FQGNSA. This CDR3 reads CASSLGQGGEKLFF. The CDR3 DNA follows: TGTGCCAGCAGCTTGGGACAGGGGGGCGAAAAACTGTTTTTT. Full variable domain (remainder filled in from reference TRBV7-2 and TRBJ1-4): GAGVSQSPSNKVTEKGKDVELRCDPISGHTALYWYRQSLGQGLEFLIYFQGNSAPDKSGLPSDRFSAERTGGSVSTLTIQRTQQEDSAVYLCASSLGQGGEKLFFGSGTQLSVL.

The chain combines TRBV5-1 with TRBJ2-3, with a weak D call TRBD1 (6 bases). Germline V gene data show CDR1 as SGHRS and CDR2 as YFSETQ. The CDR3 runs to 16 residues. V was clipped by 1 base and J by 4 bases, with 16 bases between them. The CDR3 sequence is CASSLIVTGNADTQYF. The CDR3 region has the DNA TGCGCCAGCAGCTTGATCGTGACAGGTAACGCAGATACGCAGTATTTT.

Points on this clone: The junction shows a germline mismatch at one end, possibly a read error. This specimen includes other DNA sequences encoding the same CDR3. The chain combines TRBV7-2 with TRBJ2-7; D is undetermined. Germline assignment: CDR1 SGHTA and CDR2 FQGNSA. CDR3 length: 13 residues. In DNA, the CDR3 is TGCGCCAGCAGCCCAGTGGTTTCCTACGAGCAGTACTTC. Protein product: CASSPVVSYEQYF.

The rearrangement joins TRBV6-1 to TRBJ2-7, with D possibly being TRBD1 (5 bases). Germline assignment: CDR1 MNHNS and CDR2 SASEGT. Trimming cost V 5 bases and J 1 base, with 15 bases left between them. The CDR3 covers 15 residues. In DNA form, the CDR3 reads TGTGCCAGCAGTCCCCCTGAGACAGCATCCTACGAGCAGTACTTC. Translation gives CASSPPETASYEQYF.